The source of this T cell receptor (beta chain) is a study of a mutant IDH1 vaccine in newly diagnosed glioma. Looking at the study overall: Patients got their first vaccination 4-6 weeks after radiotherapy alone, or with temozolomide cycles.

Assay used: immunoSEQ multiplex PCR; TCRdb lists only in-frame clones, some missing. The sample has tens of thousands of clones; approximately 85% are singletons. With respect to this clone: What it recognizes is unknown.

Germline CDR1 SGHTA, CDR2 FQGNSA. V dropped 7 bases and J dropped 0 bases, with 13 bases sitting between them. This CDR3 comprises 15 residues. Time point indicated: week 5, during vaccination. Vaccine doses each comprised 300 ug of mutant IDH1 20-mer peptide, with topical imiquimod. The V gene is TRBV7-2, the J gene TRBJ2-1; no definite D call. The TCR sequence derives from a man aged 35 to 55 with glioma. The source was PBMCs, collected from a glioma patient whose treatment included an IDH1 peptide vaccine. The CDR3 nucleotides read TGTGCCAGCAAGGCCCCGAGTAGCTCCTACAATGAGCAGTTCTTC. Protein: CASKAPSSSYNEQFF.